In its sample, the clone carrying this TCR beta chain was seen many times. What it binds is not known. No donor had other autoimmune disease, uncontrolled infection, pregnancy or lactation. Amplification targeted the TCR beta CDR3 regions, with RNA transcripts as the source material. First-round RT-PCR employed HTBI primers, with a second-round multiplex PCR after it. TCRdb fed the multiplex PCR reads into MiXCR, producing one record per CDR3 protein. Seen here are about 600,000 distinct CDR3 sequences, 39% observed once, and the top ten hold around 4%. This sample stems from a study of Graves' ophthalmopathy and Graves' hyperthyroidism. Notes on the study in general: The model's prediction of ophthalmopathy progression had approximately 68% sensitivity and approximately 77% specificity.

CDR3 size: 14 residues. Per germline, CDR1 SGHTA and CDR2 FQGNSA. J was trimmed by 8 bases and V by 4 bases; bases with no gene match: 4. Input material: peripheral blood or thyroid tissue (not recorded which). The TCR was taken from an adult man with Graves' hyperthyroidism. The V call is TRBV7-2, the J call TRBJ2-2; 10 bases map to TRBD2. In nucleotides, the CDR3 is TGTGCCAGCAGCTCAGGACTAGCGGCGGGGGAGCTGTTTTTT. This translates into CASSSGLAAGELFF. Full variable domain (rest looked up from reference TRBV7-2 and TRBJ2-2): GAGVSQSPSNKVTEKGKDVELRCDPISGHTALYWYRQSLGQGLEFLIYFQGNSAPDKSGLPSDRFSAERTGGSVSTLTIQRTQQEDSAVYLCASSSGLAAGELFFGEGSRLTVL.